A single sample is the source of the 17 T cell receptor beta chains below, sequenced in a study of blood T cell repertoires in COVID-19. Assay used: immunoSEQ multiplex PCR; TCRdb lists only in-frame clones, some missing. This table holds under 45,000 clones, about 85% found once. The sample taken for sequencing was peripheral blood. All receptors come from a man in his sixties with active or convalescent COVID-19.

The chain employs TRBV29-1 and TRBJ1-2; TRBD1 aligns across 9 bases. Unmatched junction bases numbered 11, after V lost 1 base and J lost 5 bases. The V gene's germline CDR1 is SQVTM and CDR2 ANQGSEA. The CDR3 runs to 16 residues. The CDR3 nucleotides read TGCAGCGTTGAAGCCTTGACAGGGGGAGGTCTGTATGGCTACACCTTC. It is translated as CSVEALTGGGLYGYTF.

The J gene is TRBJ2-7, the V gene TRBV6-6; a possible D gene is TRBD1 (6 bases). This CDR3 has 14 amino acids. Per germline, CDR1 MNHNY and CDR2 SVGAGI (reference sequence). Trimming stripped 0 bases from V and 0 bases from J, with 6 bases between. CDR3 nucleotide sequence: TGTGCCAGCAGTTACTCGGGACACTCCTACGAGCAGTACGTC. Amino acids: CASSYSGHSYEQYV.

The rearrangement links TRBV2 to TRBJ1-6, with D perhaps matching TRBD1 (6 bases). Germline V gene sequence: CDR1 SNHLY, CDR2 FYNNEI. The CDR3 has 13 residues. V was cut by 6 bases and J by 8 bases, with 11 bases left in between. CDR3 DNA: TGTGCCAGCAGCAATGGGGGCGATTCACCCCTCCACTTT. Translated: CASSNGGDSPLHF.

This clone came up once. The rearrangement links TRBV11-3 to TRBJ1-1, with a weak D call TRBD1 (5 bases). From germline, CDR1 is SGHNT and CDR2 YENEEA. Trimming left V 2 bases short and J 2 bases short, with 9 bases between. This CDR3 is built from 14 residues. CDR3 region: CASSLSRENTEAFF. The CDR3 DNA follows: TGTGCCAGCAGCTTATCCAGGGAAAACACTGAAGCTTTCTTT. Drawing the rest from reference TRBV11-3 and TRBJ1-1, the complete variable domain is EAGVVQSPRYKIIEKKQPVAFWCNPISGHNTLYWYLQNLGQGPELLIRYENEEAVDDSQLPKDRFSAERLKGVDSTLKIQPAELGDSAVYLCASSLSRENTEAFFGQGTRLTVV.

The gene calls are TRBV5-5 and TRBJ1-5, with TRBD1 matching over 8 bases. The ends lost 2 bases at V and 2 bases at J; junction bases unmatched: 6. In germline, CDR1 is SGHKS, CDR2 YYEKEE (reference sequence). The CDR3 sequence is 16 residues long. This CDR3 reads CASSFTPGQGNQPQHF. CDR3 DNA: TGTGCCAGCAGCTTTACCCCGGGACAGGGCAATCAGCCCCAGCATTTT.

This chain links TRBV18 with TRBJ1-1, with D unclear. Germline V CDR1 and CDR2: KGHSH, LQKENI. V shed 6 bases and J shed 6 bases, with 14 bases lying between them. The CDR3 has 13 amino acids. The CDR3 DNA follows: TGTGCCAGCTCCGGTTGGGCCACCCCTGAAGCTTTCTTT. This codes for CASSGWATPEAFF.

V usage is TRBV7-8 and J usage is TRBJ2-5; 8 nucleotides line up with TRBD1. This CDR3 has 16 residues. The germline V gene has CDR1 SGHVS and CDR2 FQNEAQ. V lost 5 bases, J lost 2 bases, and 10 bases stayed unmatched. CDR3 loop: CASSTSRGTGQETQYF. CDR3 bases: TGTGCCAGCAGCACTTCGCGAGGGACAGGTCAAGAGACCCAGTACTTC.

V gene TRBV4-1 combines with J gene TRBJ1-2, with D maybe TRBD1 (6 bases). Looked up from germline, CDR1 is MGHRA and CDR2 is YSYEKL. CDR3 length equals 16 residues. The ends were cut back, 0 bases at V and 12 bases at J, with 23 bases in the middle. The CDR3: CASSQEGARPGRSDTF. Written as DNA, the CDR3 is TGCGCCAGCAGCCAAGAGGGGGCACGGCCAGGCCGCTCCGACACCTTC.

This rearrangement joins TRBV5-4 to TRBJ1-5; a weak D match, TRBD1 (5 bases). V dropped 0 bases and J dropped 5 bases, with 12 bases sitting between them. Germline V gene data show CDR1 as SGHNT and CDR2 as YYREEE (reference sequence). This CDR3 is built from 15 residues. CDR3 bases: TGTGCCAGCAGCTTGGAACCGACAGCAGATCAGCCCCAGCATTTT. It codes for CASSLEPTADQPQHF.

The J gene is TRBJ1-2, the V gene TRBV21-1; TRBD1 is the table's D call and was not checked against the DNA. TRBV21-1 represents a pseudogene. The CDR3 is 15 residues long. For the CDR3, the DNA is TGTGCCAGCAGCAATACAGGGGGCGCGGACTATGGCTACACCTTC. This gives the protein CASSNTGGADYGYTF.

The genes are TRBV19 and TRBJ1-6; D gene ambiguous. This CDR3 contains 15 residues. Looked up from germline, CDR1 is LNHDA and CDR2 is SQIVND (reference sequence). Trimming removed 6 bases at V and 0 bases at J, with 9 bases between. CDR3 sequence (DNA): TGTGCCAGTAGGGCGGAAAGCTCCTATAATTCACCCCTCCACTTT. Its translation: CASRAESSYNSPLHF.

V and J are TRBV3-1 (or the pseudogene TRBV3-2) and TRBJ2-3, with 7 nucleotides matching TRBD2. Germline CDR1 LGHDT, CDR2 YNNKEL (reference sequence). This CDR3 comprises 16 residues. V gave up 4 bases and J gave up 0 bases; unmatched junction bases: 7. The CDR3 coding sequence is TGTGCCAGCAGCCTCAGCCCTAGCGGCAGCACAGATACGCAGTATTTT. Its protein product is CASSLSPSGSTDTQYF.

The chain carries TRBV6-5 and TRBJ1-5; D uncertain. This CDR3 comprises 12 residues. CDR1 and CDR2 from the germline V gene are MNHEY and SVGAGI. The germline V and J ends were trimmed by 8 bases and 4 bases, with 9 bases remaining between them. The CDR3 reads CASSEGNQPQHF. In DNA, the CDR3 is TGTGCCAGCTCGGAGGGTAATCAGCCCCAGCATTTT.

This clone was seen a handful of times. The chain employs TRBV3-1 (or the pseudogene TRBV3-2) and TRBJ2-2, with no clear D. The V gene lost 4 bases and the J gene lost 7 bases, with 10 bases spanning the gap. The CDR3 runs 13 residues. From germline, CDR1 is LGHDT and CDR2 YNNKEL (reference sequence). The CDR3 DNA is TGTGCCAGCAGCCCACTTCCGAGCGGGGAGCTGTTTTTT. This encodes CASSPLPSGELFF.

The chain carries TRBV28 and TRBJ1-6, with a possible D match to TRBD1 (5 bases). V gave up 6 bases and J gave up 6 bases, with 21 bases separating them. Germline CDR1 and CDR2: MDHEN and SYDVKM. This CDR3 has 17 amino acids. Written as DNA, the CDR3 is TGTGCCAGCAGCCACAAGCTTGGCAGGGCCGGTAATTCACCCCTCCACTTT. Encoded protein: CASSHKLGRAGNSPLHF.

This clone was seen only a few times. The CDR3, as DNA: TGTGCCAGCAGCCAAGTAACGTATGGCGGCTACACCTTC. Residues: CASSQVTYGGYTF. The chain carries TRBV14 and TRBJ1-2; D is ambiguous. Between the trimmed V and J ends, which lost 1 base and 8 bases, there was a span of 11 bases. Germline values: CDR1 SGHDN, CDR2 FVKESK. The CDR3 runs to 13 residues.

This chain joins TRBV7-9 and TRBJ1-1; D is unresolved. Between the trimmed V and J ends, which lost 0 bases and 1 base, there was a span of 9 bases. The CDR3 is made up of 15 amino acids. The V gene's germline CDR1 is SEHNR and CDR2 FQNEAQ (reference sequence). As DNA, the CDR3 is TGTGCCAGCAGCTTAGCCTCGCAGGCGAACACTGAAGCTTTCTTT. Translated, it gives CASSLASQANTEAFF.